This passage covers 26 T cell receptor beta chains from one sample sequenced in a study of T cell repertoires in cytomegalovirus infection. Using its own MiXCR run on the reads, TCRdb lists one record per CDR3 protein. The table has about 740,000 distinct CDR3 sequences, 35% to 45% seen once. Sequencing was done on a sample of PBMCs. The receptors stem from a human donor in good health (CMV status not recorded). Some clones in this sample may be carry-over from other donors' samples.

This clonotype has more than one count but fewer than ten. V gene TRBV7-9 combines with J gene TRBJ2-3; D is possibly TRBD2 (7 bases). Germline V lookup: CDR1 SEHNR, CDR2 FQNEAQ (reference sequence). The length of the CDR3 is 17 residues. Trimming left V 7 bases short and J 4 bases short, with 24 bases between. CDR3 residues: CASTTYKGGKGADTQYF. CDR3 in DNA: TGTGCCAGCACCACCTACAAGGGGGGGAAAGGGGCAGATACGCAGTATTTT. The variable domain in full, completed from reference TRBV7-9 and TRBJ2-3, reads DTGVSQNPRHKITKRGQNVTFRCDPISEHNRLYWYRQTLGQGPEFLTYFQNEAQLEKSRLLSDRFSAERPKGSFSTLEIQRTEQGDSAMYLCASTTYKGGKGADTQYFGPGTRLTVL.

Comment on this clonotype: Since no conserved phenylalanine or tryptophan closes the CDR3, a read error is the likely cause. V and J are TRBV5-1 and TRBJ2-1; TRBD2 matches 7 bases. The CDR3 spans 13 residues. V lost 2 bases to trimming and J lost 9 bases; unmatched junction nucleotides: 5. Germline V gene lookup returns CDR1 SGHRS and CDR2 YFSETQ. The CDR3 DNA sequence: TGCGCCAGCAGCTTCTCCGGGAGGACTGAGCAGTTCTGC. It specifies CASSFSGRTEQFC.

The chain carries TRBV2 and TRBJ2-7; 9 nucleotides match TRBD1. The CDR3 spans 14 residues. The germline V gene has CDR1 SNHLY and CDR2 FYNNEI. V lost 6 bases, J lost 2 bases, and 5 bases stayed unmatched. In nucleotides, the CDR3 is TGTGCCAGCAGGCCATGGACAGGGGCCTACGAGCAGTACTTC. As protein: CASRPWTGAYEQYF.

The chain combines TRBV7-2 with TRBJ1-2; D remains unclear. The CDR3 spans 18 residues. Germline values: CDR1 SGHTA, CDR2 FQGNSA. V was cut by 4 bases and J by 0 bases, with 21 bases left in between. CDR3 sequence: CASSSYRLDRLANYGYTF. CDR3 DNA: TGTGCCAGCAGCTCCTATCGACTCGATCGTTTAGCTAACTATGGCTACACCTTC.

This clonotype was observed at least ten times. This chain uses TRBV7-3 with TRBJ2-7; maybe TRBD1 (6 bases). Germline V lookup: CDR1 SGHTA, CDR2 FQGTGA. This CDR3 spans 16 amino acids. With 0 bases removed from V and 3 bases from J, the gap between germline ends came to 15 bases. The DNA for the CDR3 is TGTGCCAGCAGCTTAACGAGACAGGTGGGAAACTACGAGCAGTACTTC. Amino acid sequence: CASSLTRQVGNYEQYF.

This clonotype was counted at least ten times. The rearrangement joins TRBV4-1 to TRBJ2-3; no firm D call. There are 15 residues in the CDR3. The germline gives CDR1 MGHRA, CDR2 YSYEKL. The V end lost 4 bases, the J end lost 1 base, and 12 bases lay between the germline ends. DNA of the CDR3: TGCGCCAGCAGCCCCGTTTTCTCGGGCACAGATACGCAGTATTTT. It is translated as CASSPVFSGTDTQYF.

This clonotype was counted only a few times. CDR3 sequence reads: CASSLVVAGGYEQYF. The CDR3 DNA reads as TGTGCCAGCAGTTTAGTAGTCGCAGGGGGCTACGAGCAGTACTTC. The chain links TRBV28 to TRBJ2-7; TRBD1 agrees at 7 bases. V shed 2 bases, J shed 3 bases, and the junction held 7 bases outside the gene matches. Germline V gene data show CDR1 as MDHEN and CDR2 as SYDVKM. The CDR3 is 15 residues long.

This clonotype occurred a few times. This chain links TRBV7-2 with TRBJ2-3, with 7 bases aligning to TRBD1. Trimming took 5 bases from V and 2 from J; bases not matched to a gene: 7. The CDR3 has 15 amino acids. Germline-derived CDR1 and CDR2 are SGHTA and FQGNSA. This chain's CDR3 is CASSGRQGSTDTQYF. DNA for the CDR3: TGTGCCAGCAGCGGAAGACAGGGTTCCACAGATACGCAGTATTTT.

This clonotype has just a few counts. The CDR3 here is CASSKGNWGEAFF. The CDR3 DNA reads TGTGCCAGCAGCAAGGGAAATTGGGGTGAAGCTTTCTTT. V is TRBV11-1 and J is TRBJ1-1; D is unclear. V was pared by 5 bases and J by 7 bases, with 14 bases between. Germline V gene data show CDR1 as SGHAT and CDR2 as FQDESV (reference sequence). The CDR3 extends over 13 amino acids.

The V gene is TRBV28, the J gene TRBJ1-5; D is perhaps TRBD1 (5 bases). Germline CDR1 is MDHEN and CDR2 is SYDVKM. CDR3 size: 16 residues. V was clipped by 6 bases and J by 5 bases, with 20 bases between them. CDR3: CASSTKGPGSDQPQHF. CDR3 bases: TGTGCCAGCAGCACGAAAGGGCCAGGGTCTGATCAGCCCCAGCATTTT.

V is TRBV11-2 and J is TRBJ1-2; 7 bases match TRBD1. Per germline, CDR1 SGHAT and CDR2 FQNNGV. J was trimmed by 8 bases and V by 3 bases; bases with no gene match: 9. This CDR3 region has 14 residues. Here the CDR3 reads CASSLPQGSRGYTF. The CDR3, as DNA: TGTGCCAGCAGCTTGCCACAGGGGAGTAGGGGCTACACCTTC.

As for this clonotype: The junction differs from germline at one of its ends, possibly a read error. J is TRBJ2-5 and V is TRBV7-9; the D gene is possibly TRBD1 (8 bases). Per germline, CDR1 SEHNR and CDR2 FQNEAQ (reference sequence). The CDR3 is made up of 15 amino acids. CDR3 nucleotide sequence: TGTGCCAGCATCTGGGTACAGGGGGGGAAAGAGACCCAGTCCTTC. Translated: CASIWVQGGKETQSF.

The chain joins TRBV30 to TRBJ1-2, with 11 nucleotides matching TRBD1. CDR3 size: 14 residues. The germline V gene has CDR1 GTSNPN and CDR2 SVGIG (reference sequence). The V gene end was trimmed by 5 bases and the J gene end by 6 bases; junction bases not matched to a gene: 8. CDR3 residues: CAWDRTGGADGYTF. The DNA of the CDR3 is TGTGCCTGGGATCGGACAGGGGGCGCAGATGGCTACACCTTC.

With respect to this clonotype: A junction end diverges from the germline sequence, so it may reflect a read error. The chain employs TRBV4-1 and TRBJ2-2; D is possibly TRBD1 or TRBD2 (6 bases each). The CDR3 consists of 16 residues. Germline lookup yields CDR1 MGHRA and CDR2 YSYEKL. Here the CDR3 DNA reads TGTGCCAGCAGCCAAGAAACGGGGGCCAACACCGGGGAGCTGTTTTTT. Translated: CASSQETGANTGELFF.

The genes are TRBV12-3 or TRBV12-4 and TRBJ1-1; 7 bases match TRBD1. The trim removed 10 bases at V and 3 bases at J, leaving 8 bases unmatched. The CDR3 is 13 amino acids. The CDR3 DNA reads TGTGCCACCCAACAGGGGTTGTACACTGAAGCTTTCTTT. It is translated as CATQQGLYTEAFF.

This chain links TRBV4-1 with TRBJ2-1; D is possibly TRBD1 or TRBD2 (5 bases each). Germline CDR1 is MGHRA and CDR2 is YSYEKL. CDR3 length: 16 amino acids. V was shortened by 1 base and J by 9 bases, with 19 bases between the two germline ends. CDR3 sequence (DNA): TGCGCCAGCAGCCAAGGAGGGACGACACCGTCCACTGAGCAGTTCTTC. This gives the protein CASSQGGTTPSTEQFF.

The genes are TRBV28 and TRBJ2-5; 8 bases map to TRBD2. V lost 7 bases to trimming and J lost 5 bases; unmatched junction nucleotides: 6. The CDR3 has 13 residues. Germline CDR1 is MDHEN and CDR2 is SYDVKM. CDR3 in amino acids: CASIGGGGETQYF. The CDR3 DNA reads TGTGCCAGCATCGGGGGCGGGGGGGAGACCCAGTACTTC.

Only a few counts were recorded for this clonotype. The chain couples TRBV28 to TRBJ1-1, with 7 bases fitting TRBD1. The CDR3 has 17 amino acids. V was pared by 4 bases and J by 1 base, with 12 bases of the junction left unmatched. The germline CDR1 and CDR2 sequences are MDHEN and SYDVKM. The CDR3 is CASSSIRQGQRNTEAFF. CDR3 DNA sequence: TGTGCCAGCAGTTCGATCCGACAGGGCCAACGGAACACTGAAGCTTTCTTT.

This clonotype was found many times. The chain joins TRBV7-8 to TRBJ2-2; the D gene is possibly TRBD1 (6 bases). CDR3 size: 15 residues. V lost 6 bases and J 5 bases, leaving 16 bases between the germline ends. CDR1 and CDR2 from the germline V gene are SGHVS and FQNEAQ. The CDR3 is CASRKQGVGTGELFF. The DNA of the CDR3 is TGTGCCAGCAGAAAACAGGGTGTGGGGACCGGGGAGCTGTTTTTT.

The CDR3 sequence: CASSQGAAGILPSTDTQYF. CDR3 nucleotides: TGTGCCAGCTCGCAGGGTGCGGCTGGGATTCTTCCTAGCACAGATACGCAGTATTTT. This chain joins TRBV6-5 and TRBJ2-3; D possibly corresponds to TRBD1 (5 bases). Trimming pared 8 bases from V and 0 bases from J, leaving 27 bases between. This CDR3 region has 19 residues. CDR1 and CDR2 from the germline V gene are MNHEY and SVGAGI.

This clonotype appeared many times. The genes are TRBV7-2 and TRBJ1-6; the D is unclear. V lost 6 bases and J 10 bases, leaving 10 bases between the germline ends. Germline-derived CDR1 and CDR2 are SGHTA and FQGNSA. The CDR3 is 12 amino acids. CDR3 sequence (DNA): TGTGCCAGCAGGCCCGGTTGGTCACCCCTCCACTTT. Protein sequence: CASRPGWSPLHF.

Many counts were recorded for this clonotype. The chain combines TRBV19 with TRBJ2-1; 12 nucleotides line up with TRBD2. V was pared by 6 bases and J by 1 base, with 7 bases of the junction left unmatched. There are 17 residues in the CDR3. Per the germline V gene, CDR1 is LNHDA and CDR2 is SQIVND (reference sequence). This CDR3 reads CASSNPGLAGSYNEQFF. The CDR3 DNA is TGTGCCAGTAGCAACCCCGGACTAGCGGGATCCTACAATGAGCAGTTCTTC.

The chain employs TRBV12-3 or TRBV12-4 and TRBJ2-1, with D tentatively TRBD1 (6 bases). This CDR3 comprises 14 residues. Between the trimmed V and J ends, which lost 5 bases and 16 bases, there was a span of 24 bases. The CDR3 loop reads CASSTNDPGHGTFF. CDR3 nucleotide sequence: TGTGCCAGCAGTACAAACGACCCGGGACACGGCACATTCTTC.

This clonotype was counted a single time. The rearrangement uses TRBV20-1 and TRBJ2-1; a possible D gene is TRBD1 (7 bases). The V and J ends lost 0 bases and 7 bases respectively, with 19 bases between them. There are 16 residues in the CDR3. From germline, CDR1 is DFQATT and CDR2 SNEGSKA (reference sequence). The CDR3 loop is CSARDRGVSRLNEQFF. For the CDR3, the DNA is TGCAGTGCTAGAGACAGGGGGGTAAGCAGACTAAATGAGCAGTTCTTC.

The table lists this clonotype with many counts. V is TRBV7-2 and J is TRBJ1-1; D is uncertain. The CDR3 has 14 residues. V was clipped by 1 base and J by 1 base, with 7 bases between them. Germline V gene sequence: CDR1 SGHTA, CDR2 FQGNSA. CDR3 region: CASSLDPRNTEAFF. DNA for the CDR3: TGTGCCAGCAGCTTAGATCCGCGGAACACTGAAGCTTTCTTT.

The chain carries TRBV29-1 and TRBJ1-1; TRBD1 might be the D (6 bases). V was clipped by 3 bases and J by 6 bases, with 11 bases between them. The CDR3 length is 12 residues. Germline V gene data show CDR1 as SQVTM and CDR2 as ANQGSEA. In DNA, the CDR3 is TGCAGCGTTGAGGGGGCTCTGGCTGAAGCTTTCTTT. Protein product: CSVEGALAEAFF.